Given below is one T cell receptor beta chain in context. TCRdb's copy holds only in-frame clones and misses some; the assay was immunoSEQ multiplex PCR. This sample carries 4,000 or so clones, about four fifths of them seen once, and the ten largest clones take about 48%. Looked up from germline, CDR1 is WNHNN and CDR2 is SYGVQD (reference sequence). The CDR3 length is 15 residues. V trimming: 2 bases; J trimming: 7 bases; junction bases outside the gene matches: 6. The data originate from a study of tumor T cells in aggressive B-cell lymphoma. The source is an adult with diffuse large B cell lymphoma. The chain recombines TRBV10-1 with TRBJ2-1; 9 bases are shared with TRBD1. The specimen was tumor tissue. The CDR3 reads CASSETGQGQNEQFF. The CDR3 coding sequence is TGCGCCAGCAGTGAGACTGGACAGGGGCAGAATGAGCAGTTCTTC.